This T cell receptor (beta chain) appears in the sequencing data of a study of OX40 agonist ivuxolimab in advanced cancers. Study context: A mean age of approximately 60 years, range about 20 to 79, was recorded, and roughly 80% were male.

V lost 4 bases and J 3 bases, leaving 9 bases between the germline ends. Looked up from germline, CDR1 is PRHDT and CDR2 is FYEKMQ (reference sequence). The CDR3 runs to 14 residues. Here immunoSEQ multiplex PCR was the method, and the copy in TCRdb shows in-frame clones only, minus some. The table records more than 25,000 clones, roughly 80% of them present only once. Study observations and caveats: CD8+ T cells averaged more expanded clones than CD4+. Nonresponders, in some cases, also had low normalized T-cell clonal expansion.

Note on this clone: Its antigen is unknown.

The sequences come from CD4+ or CD8+ T cells sorted from blood, collected in a trial of the OX40 agonist ivuxolimab. The chain links TRBV13 to TRBJ2-2; D possibly corresponds to TRBD2 (6 bases). The clonotype was recovered from an adult with an advanced solid tumor such as melanoma, head and neck, liver or kidney cancer. The CDR3 DNA is TGTGCCAGCAGCTCACAGCGGGACACCGGGGAGCTGTTTTTT. Its translation: CASSSQRDTGELFF.